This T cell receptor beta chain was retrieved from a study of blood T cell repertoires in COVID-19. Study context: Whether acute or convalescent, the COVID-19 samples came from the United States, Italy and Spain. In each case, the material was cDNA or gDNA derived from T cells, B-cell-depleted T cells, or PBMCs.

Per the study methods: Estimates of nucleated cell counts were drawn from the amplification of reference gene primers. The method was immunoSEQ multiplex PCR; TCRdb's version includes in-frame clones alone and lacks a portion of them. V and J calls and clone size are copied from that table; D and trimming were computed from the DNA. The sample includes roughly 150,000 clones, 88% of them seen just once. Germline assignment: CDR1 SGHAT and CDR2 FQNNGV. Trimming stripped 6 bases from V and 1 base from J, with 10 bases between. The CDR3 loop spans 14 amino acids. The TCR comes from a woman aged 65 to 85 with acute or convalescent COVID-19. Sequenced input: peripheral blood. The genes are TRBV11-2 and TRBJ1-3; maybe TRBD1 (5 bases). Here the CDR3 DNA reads TGTGCCAGCAGACCCCGGGGGTCTGGAAACACCATATATTTT. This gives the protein CASRPRGSGNTIYF.